This section outlines one TCR beta chain sequence together with its context. The data originate from a study of shared clonotypes between healthy human individuals. Background on the study: Per donor, three plates held CD4 naive cells, three held CD4 memory, two held CD8 naive and one held CD8 memory.

Clones were read by immunoSEQ multiplex PCR, and TCRdb kept only the in-frame ones, dropping some. The data hold around 1 million clones, with 76% observed a single time. The CDR3 runs 13 residues. Germline assignment: CDR1 SGHAT and CDR2 FQDESV (reference sequence). V lost 5 bases, J lost 7 bases, and 14 bases lay in between. The sequencing input was memory CD4+ T cells sorted from blood. As to subset: CD45RA-negative fraction. V and J are TRBV11-1 and TRBJ1-1; D unresolved. The TCR originated in a man younger than 35 in good health. The CDR3 here is CASSGRLPSEAFF. Here the CDR3 DNA reads TGTGCCAGCAGCGGCAGACTCCCTAGTGAAGCTTTCTTT.